This T cell receptor beta chain comes out of a study of shared clonotypes between healthy human individuals. The germline V gene has CDR1 MNHEY and CDR2 SMNVEV (reference sequence). The V end lost 7 bases, the J end lost 2 bases, and 18 bases lay between the germline ends. The CDR3 covers 15 residues. The data were produced by immunoSEQ multiplex PCR, yet TCRdb's version contains in-frame clones alone and is incomplete. The profile shows 2 million to 2.5 million clones, 90% to 95% of them singletons. The naive CD8 subset, CD45RO-negative cells positively selected for CCR7, excluded terminally differentiated effector memory CD45RA+ cells.

The V and J genes are TRBV27 and TRBJ2-7; a weak D match, TRBD2 (7 bases). The sequence came from a man aged 18 to 29 in good health. Some clones in this sample may be carry-over from other donors' samples. The specimen sequenced was naive CD8+ T cells from PBMCs. The CDR3 DNA reads TGTGCCAGCACTCCGGGTGCGGGGGCGCCCTACGAGCAGTACTTC. It codes for CASTPGAGAPYEQYF.